These 21 T cell receptor beta chains share one sample of origin, sequenced in a study of cytomegalovirus exposure and HLA in healthy donors. Use of 60 Vbeta and 13 Jbeta primers characterized the PCR. Method: immunoSEQ multiplex PCR; TCRdb's copy keeps in-frame clones and lacks some. The sample carries over 150,000 clones, approximately 80% recorded once. The sample was PBMCs. Receptors were obtained from a man younger than 35 in good health and CMV-seropositive.

The V and J genes are TRBV19 and TRBJ2-7; the match to TRBD1 covers 7 bases. Germline V CDR1 and CDR2: LNHDA, SQIVND (reference sequence). Trimming at V came to 7 bases and at J to 2 bases, leaving 11 bases not matched to a gene. This CDR3 spans 15 amino acids. CDR3 in DNA: TGTGCCAGTACAGCCGGGACAGACTATACCTACGAGCAGTACTTC. Translated, it gives CASTAGTDYTYEQYF.

The V and J genes are TRBV7-9 and TRBJ2-5; 8 positions match TRBD1. The V gene's germline CDR1 is SEHNR and CDR2 FQNEAQ (reference sequence). The CDR3 extends over 15 amino acids. Unmatched junction bases numbered 10, after V lost 5 bases and J lost 5 bases. CDR3 coding DNA: TGTGCCAGCAGCGGGGAGACAGGGGATCGGGAGACCCAGTACTTC. Translating gives CASSGETGDRETQYF.

CDR3 DNA: TGCAGCGTTGATACCAGCGGGGTCGACACCGGGGAGCTGTTTTTT. Its translation: CSVDTSGVDTGELFF. The chain recombines TRBV29-1 with TRBJ2-2; 7 bases fit TRBD2. Germline CDR1 is SQVTM and CDR2 is ANQGSEA. Unmatched junction bases numbered 7, after V lost 3 bases and J lost 3 bases. The CDR3 has 15 amino acids.

The genes are TRBV2 and TRBJ1-2; TRBD1 matches at 9 bases. The CDR3 is 15 residues long. CDR1 SNHLY and CDR2 FYNNEI come from the germline V gene. Trimming removed 6 bases from V and 5 bases from J; junction bases left unmatched: 10. The CDR3 DNA follows: TGTGCCAGCAGGGCCGGGACAGGGAGAGGGTATGGCTACACCTTC. This gives the protein CASRAGTGRGYGYTF. The full variable domain, completed using reference TRBV2 and TRBJ1-2, is EPEVTQTPSHQVTQMGQEVILRCVPISNHLYFYWYRQILGQKVEFLVSFYNNEISEKSEIFDDQFSVERPDGSNFTLKIRSTKLEDSAMYFCASRAGTGRGYGYTFGSGTRLTVV.

The V gene is TRBV11-3, the J gene TRBJ2-5, with a tentative D call TRBD1 (5 bases). The CDR3 has 15 residues. CDR1 SGHNT and CDR2 YENEEA come from the germline V gene. V was shortened by 3 bases and J by 5 bases, with 16 bases between the two germline ends. CDR3 amino acids: CASSFEGASLETQYF. CDR3 in DNA: TGTGCCAGCAGCTTCGAAGGGGCTAGTCTGGAGACCCAGTACTTC.

V gene TRBV5-1 combines with J gene TRBJ2-5, with 8 bases identical to TRBD1. The CDR3 extends over 15 amino acids. Germline V CDR1 and CDR2: SGHRS, YFSETQ. V lost 4 bases, J lost 3 bases, and 8 bases stayed unmatched. Here the CDR3 reads CASSRQGQPEETQYF. The CDR3 DNA is TGCGCCAGCAGCCGACAGGGGCAACCAGAAGAGACCCAGTACTTC.

Remarks on this clone: The junction shows a germline mismatch at one end, possibly a read error. At the DNA level, this CDR3 is encoded by other sequences in the same sample as well. The chain recombines TRBV4-2 with TRBJ2-2; 11 nucleotides match TRBD1. Germline V lookup: CDR1 LGHNA, CDR2 YNFKEQ. The CDR3 loop spans 18 amino acids. CDR3 protein: CASSQDRGQGANTGELFF. The CDR3 DNA reads TGTGCCAGTAGCCAAGATCGGGGACAGGGGGCGAACACCGGGGAGCTGTTTTTT.

Only one count was recorded for this clone. This specimen includes other DNA sequences encoding the same CDR3. The V call is TRBV28, the J call TRBJ1-4, with TRBD1 matching 8 bases. Germline V gives CDR1 MDHEN, CDR2 SYDVKM. There are 15 residues in the CDR3. V shed 1 base and J 6 bases; nucleotides not matched to a gene: 4. CDR3 amino acids: CASSLSQGADEKLFF. CDR3 in DNA: TGTGCCAGCAGTTTATCTCAGGGGGCTGATGAAAAACTGTTTTTT.

This clone has only a few counts. The chain uses TRBV10-3 and TRBJ1-2; possibly TRBD1 for D (5 bases). V lost 3 bases and J 4 bases, leaving 12 bases between the germline ends. Germline V lookup: CDR1 ENHRY, CDR2 SYGVKD. CDR3 length: 14 residues. This CDR3 is CAISEGERVYGYTF. The CDR3 DNA follows: TGTGCCATCAGTGAAGGGGAAAGGGTCTATGGCTACACCTTC.

V is TRBV4-1 and J is TRBJ1-4; TRBD1 matches at 10 bases. This CDR3 is built from 17 residues. Germline V gives CDR1 MGHRA, CDR2 YSYEKL. V lost 3 bases, J lost 3 bases, and 7 bases stayed unmatched. CDR3 in amino acids: CASSQLTGGKSNEKLFF. The CDR3 DNA follows: TGCGCCAGCAGCCAGTTGACAGGGGGCAAATCTAATGAAAAACTGTTTTTT.

The chain joins TRBV29-1 to TRBJ2-5, with D unclear. The CDR3 has 13 residues. CDR1 is SQVTM and CDR2 is ANQGSEA in the germline V gene. Deletions cut 8 bases from V and 4 bases from J, with 17 bases between. The CDR3 DNA is TGCAGCATAAGTGGTGGCTTTGGAGAGACCCAGTACTTC. It specifies CSISGGFGETQYF.

The rearrangement uses TRBV12-5 and TRBJ2-7; 10 bases match TRBD2. CDR1 and CDR2 (germline): LGHNT, FRNRAP. The V and J ends lost 3 bases and 2 bases, in that order; junction bases with no gene match: 7. This CDR3 has 16 amino acids. The CDR3 DNA is TGTGCTAGTGGTTTATCGCCGAGCGGGAGGGCCTACGAGCAGTACTTC. Protein sequence: CASGLSPSGRAYEQYF.

V and J are TRBV6-5 and TRBJ2-1; D remains ambiguous. The CDR3 sequence is 16 residues long. Germline lookup yields CDR1 MNHEY and CDR2 SVGAGI. Trimming shortened V by 2 bases and J by 9 bases, and 20 bases separated the two germline ends. CDR3 residues: CASSYTYFSDGGEQFF. The CDR3 DNA reads TGTGCCAGCAGTTACACCTACTTTAGTGATGGCGGTGAGCAGTTCTTC.

The V and J genes are TRBV30 and TRBJ2-3; TRBD2 agrees at 9 bases. The J segment lost 6 bases and the V segment lost 5 bases, leaving 6 bases of the junction unmatched. There are 13 residues in the CDR3. Germline assignment: CDR1 GTSNPN and CDR2 SVGIG (reference sequence). The CDR3 nucleotides read TGTGCCTGGGCGAGACTAGCGGAGGATACGCAGTATTTT. Its translation is CAWARLAEDTQYF.

The chain couples TRBV5-1 to TRBJ2-5, with 9 bases aligning to TRBD2. V lost 7 bases and J lost 5; bases outside the gene matches: 15. This CDR3 is 16 amino acids long. Germline loops: CDR1 SGHRS, CDR2 YFSETQ. This CDR3 is CASGTSSGDTGETQYF. In nucleotides, the CDR3 is TGCGCCAGCGGAACTTCTAGCGGGGACACGGGGGAGACCCAGTACTTC. The whole variable domain, remainder taken from reference TRBV5-1 and TRBJ2-5, is KAGVTQTPRYLIKTRGQQVTLSCSPISGHRSVSWYQQTPGQGLQFLFEYFSETQRNKGNFPGRFSGRQFSNSRSEMNVSTLELGDSALYLCASGTSSGDTGETQYFGPGTRLLVL.

The chain employs TRBV30 and TRBJ2-3; 7 bases align to TRBD2. CDR3 length equals 13 residues. Per germline, CDR1 GTSNPN and CDR2 SVGIG (reference sequence). J lost 4 bases, V lost 1 base, and 2 bases had no gene match. The CDR3 reads CAWSGGSPDTQYF. The CDR3 region has the DNA TGTGCCTGGAGTGGCGGGAGCCCAGATACGCAGTATTTT.

The chain links TRBV25-1 to TRBJ2-7, with a possible D match to TRBD1 (6 bases). This CDR3 is built from 14 residues. V dropped 4 bases and J dropped 2 bases, with 12 bases sitting between them. Germline V gene data show CDR1 as MGHDK and CDR2 as SYGVNS. CDR3 sequence: CASSGYRVAYEQYF. CDR3 DNA: TGTGCCAGCAGTGGTTACAGGGTCGCCTACGAGCAGTACTTC.

This sequence joins TRBV30 and TRBJ2-4; 8 bases match TRBD1. From germline, CDR1 is GTSNPN and CDR2 SVGIG (reference sequence). With V trimmed by 3 bases and J by 8 bases, 9 bases remained unmatched. The CDR3 extends over 14 amino acids. The CDR3 DNA reads TGTGCCTGGAGCCCAACCAGGACAGGGTACATTCAGTACTTC. Translation gives CAWSPTRTGYIQYF.

The CDR3 sequence: CASSQGTGKGSPLHF. In DNA, the CDR3 is TGCGCCAGCAGCCAGGGTACAGGGAAGGGTTCACCCCTCCACTTT. The J gene is TRBJ1-6, the V gene TRBV4-3, with D possibly matching TRBD1 (6 bases). Germline V gives CDR1 LGHNA, CDR2 YSLEER. This CDR3 has 15 amino acids. V shed 3 bases and J shed 9 bases, with 15 bases lying between them.

The V gene is TRBV6-4, the J gene TRBJ2-3; a possible D gene is TRBD2 (6 bases). V lost 4 bases and J lost 3, with 11 bases in between. Looked up from germline, CDR1 is MRHNA and CDR2 is SNTAGT. The CDR3 consists of 14 residues. The DNA of the CDR3 is TGTGCCAGCAGTGCGACGGAGGGGACAGATACGCAGTATTTT. As protein: CASSATEGTDTQYF.

This clone was counted only a few times. The same CDR3 arises from other DNA sequences in this sample as well. This sequence joins TRBV4-1 and TRBJ1-5; maybe TRBD1 (5 bases). Germline assignment: CDR1 MGHRA and CDR2 YSYEKL. This CDR3 spans 15 amino acids. The V and J ends lost 0 bases and 4 bases respectively, with 10 bases between them. Here the CDR3 reads CASSQEGVGNQPQHF. For the CDR3, the DNA is TGCGCCAGCAGCCAAGAAGGGGTGGGTAATCAGCCCCAGCATTTT.